The sequence of this T cell receptor (beta chain) was determined in a study of T cell changes during pregnancy in multiple sclerosis. Here immunoSEQ multiplex PCR was the method, and the copy in TCRdb shows in-frame clones only, minus some. Here the sample spans about 100,000 clones, 90% being singletons. The source of this sequence is a female donor in good health, enrolled as a control in a pregnancy study. The sample in question was peripheral blood, obtained in the second trimester of pregnancy.

The CDR3 is CARPFLGSAHGEFF. DNA for the CDR3: TGTGCCAGACCTTTTTTAGGTAGCGCTCATGGGGAGTTCTTC. The rearrangement uses TRBV7-2 and TRBJ2-1; tentative D call: TRBD2 (5 bases). Trimming pared 9 bases from V and 14 bases from J, leaving 26 bases between. The length of the CDR3 is 14 residues. CDR1 is SGHTA, CDR2 FQGNSA, per germline.